This T cell receptor (beta chain) was sequenced for a study of shared clonotypes between healthy human individuals. The study's findings and limits: Among donors, sharing of clonotypes was expected to be affected by sequencing depth. As a rule, naive subsets had a larger estimated richness than memory subsets.

In the naive CD8 group, cells lacked CD45RO and were positively selected for CCR7, so terminally differentiated effector memory CD45RA+ cells were left out. Libraries were prepared by immunoSEQ multiplex PCR; TCRdb keeps only in-frame clonotypes and omits some of them. The sample records about 1,800,000 clones, about 95% being singletons. This clone was observed once. Its antigen is unidentified. Looked up from germline, CDR1 is SQVTM and CDR2 is ANQGSEA. V lost 7 bases, J lost 3 bases, and 6 bases stayed unmatched. The CDR3 loop spans 12 amino acids. Sequenced: naive CD8+ T cells sorted from blood. The origin of this receptor is a young man in good health. This rearrangement joins TRBV29-1 to TRBJ2-7, with 7 bases matching TRBD1. In DNA form, the CDR3 reads TGCAGCGCCCGGGACAGCCTCTACGAGCAGTACTTC. This translates into CSARDSLYEQYF.